One sample yielded the 3 T cell receptor beta chains listed below, sequenced in a study of T cell responses to AZD1222 COVID-19 vaccine. Clones were sequenced by immunoSEQ multiplex PCR, and TCRdb holds only the in-frame ones, with some missing. Counted here are 120,000 to 150,000 clones, roughly 90% occurring once; the ten biggest clones make up 1.5% to 2%. Sequenced here: peripheral blood, sampled 28 days after the second AZD1222 dose. These TCRs come from an adult who received the AZD1222 COVID-19 vaccine.

The chain combines TRBV24-1 with TRBJ2-7; no firm D call. V lost 6 bases to trimming and J lost 4 bases, with 15 bases between them. In germline, CDR1 is KGHDR, CDR2 SFDVKD. The CDR3 is 14 residues long. The CDR3 DNA reads as TGTGCCACCAGTCCCAATGAAAATATTTACGAGCAGTACTTC. It is translated as CATSPNENIYEQYF.

The V and J genes are TRBV19 and TRBJ2-2; no firm D call. Germline V gene sequence: CDR1 LNHDA, CDR2 SQIVND (reference sequence). V was cut by 5 bases and J by 5 bases, with 6 bases left in between. This CDR3 spans 12 amino acids. The CDR3 bases are TGTGCCAGTAGTGCCTGGACCGGGGAGCTGTTTTTT. Translated, it gives CASSAWTGELFF. The complete variable domain, with remaining parts taken from reference TRBV19 and TRBJ2-2, reads DGGITQSPKYLFRKEGQNVTLSCEQNLNHDAMYWYRQDPGQGLRLIYYSQIVNDFQKGDIAEGYSVSREKKESFPLTVTSAQKNPTAFYLCASSAWTGELFFGEGSRLTVL.

V and J are TRBV14 and TRBJ2-3; unclear D gene. This CDR3 has 16 residues. CDR1 and CDR2 from the germline V gene are SGHDN and FVKESK. V was cut by 1 base and J by 1 base, with 12 bases left in between. For the CDR3, the DNA is TGTGCCAGCAGCCAAGGGATCGACCTCCGCACAGATACGCAGTATTTT. It encodes CASSQGIDLRTDTQYF.